This T cell receptor beta chain is drawn from a study of shared clonotypes between healthy human individuals (dated by TCRdb to about 2020). For context, the study as a whole: Three men and two women, aged 18 to 49 years, made up the cohort. For each donor, CD4 naive and CD4 memory were each run on three plates, CD8 naive on two plates, and CD8 memory on one plate. The study deeply sequenced blood TCR repertoires of 5 or 6 healthy adults to estimate repertoire size and the extent of clonotype sharing between individuals. Libraries were prepared and TCR repertoires were sequenced by different laboratories using diverse techniques, in order to increase sequencing depth and limit assay-specific biases. Leukapheresis yielded between about 0.94 and 9.5 billion PBMCs per donor. Study-level results and caveats: Based on pairwise subsampling, the degree of clonotype sharing among donors was expected to be affected by sequencing depth. Incomplete sequencing was indicated by rarefaction of sorted-subset datasets, despite the large sequencing depth. Because the study included a small number of donors, the genetic and exposure-history diversity represented was limited. Naive subsets generally had larger estimated clonotype richness than memory subsets did. Compared with non-shared clonotypes, clonotypes shared by all four sorted-subset donors had higher generation probabilities. Sampling was restricted to blood, and TCR repertoires in tissues likely differ from the TCR repertoires found in blood. When a few donors were compared, the shared fraction of clonotypes was about 5% for naive CD4, less than 4% for naive CD8, 2.3% for memory CD4, and approximately 0.4% for memory CD8.

TCR CDR3 regions were amplified from genomic DNA by multiplex PCR using the deep immunoSEQ assay. For each cell subset, the extracted genomic DNA was distributed evenly across all wells of several immunoSEQ 96-well plates, and each plate served as one replicate. For sorted subsets, about 210 ng of genomic DNA, equivalent to 25,000 to 30,000 T cell genomes, went into each replicate PCR. Purified libraries were measured with a Qubit 3.0 fluorometer, size-checked on a Bioanalyzer 2100, and measured again with the KAPA Library Quantification kit. A separate single-read 150-cycle Illumina NextSeq 550 flow cell was used to sequence each immunoSEQ 96-well plate. Per the original workflow: Because only junctional sequences without quality scores were contained in the immunoSEQ output, filtering matching that applied to full-length reads could not be performed. To assign V/J genes and CDR3, sequences were annotated against IMGT germline references using PyIR, a Python wrapper for IgBLAST v1.9. Any read was removed if the V/J assignment was weak (E-value above 1e-6), the CDR3 was missing, or the read contained stop codons, out-of-frame junctions, or ambiguous translated residues. V3J clonotypes were defined as sequences sharing the same inferred V gene, J gene, and CDR3 amino acid sequence. To compute the percentage overlap between repertoires, the number of shared unique clonotypes was divided by the size of the smaller repertoire. RTK rarefaction, the Chao1 estimator, and Recon v2.1 estimates of unobserved clonotypes were used to assess repertoire richness. Generation probabilities were computed with OLGA for all TCRbeta clonotypes obtained by the gDNA method from several donors. TCRdb retrieved this table from immuneACCESS and kept in-frame rearrangements only. Not all clones are present; in checked studies, unresolved V genes account for under half, and no reason is known for the remainder. V and J calls and clone size are given by that table; D and trimming were obtained from the DNA. The sample yields about 1 million clones; about 75% were counted once. About 1.5% of the sample belongs to the ten largest clones.

The germline V gene sets CDR1 to SGHTA and CDR2 to FQGNSA. The V end gives up 2 bases and the J end 6 bases, leaving 16 bases in the junction not matched to a gene. The CDR3 spans 19 residues, from the cysteine through the phenylalanine. The read is trimmed to its CDR3 DNA, 57 bases read in frame from base 1. With regard to this clone: The target of this receptor is not known. No base quality information exists; no much larger clone differs at one position.

Healthy HIV-negative adults with no recently reported acute infections or vaccinations were included as donors. Only Caucasian adults living in Nashville, Tennessee, USA were represented among the donors. CD4+ T cells were enriched through magnetic negative selection, after which naive cells were positively selected on CD45RA and the remaining negative fraction served as the memory subset. Blood was collected by leukapheresis, and PBMCs were isolated by Ficoll-Histopaque density gradient centrifugation and then cryopreserved in liquid nitrogen vapor phase. Analytical flow cytometry was used to check the purity and quantity of each magnetically sorted T cell population. Each sorted fraction had its genomic DNA isolated and then quantified by UV absorbance on a Nanodrop 2000c.

The chain is assembled from TRBV7-2 and TRBJ1-6; TRBD1 lines up with 7 middle nucleotides. Sequenced: memory CD4+ T cells sorted from blood. The cell subset or site label of this sample denotes: CD45RA-negative fraction. This TCR was sampled from a man aged 18 to 29 in good health. The CDR3 region: CASSLNGLGGGLTNSPLHF. DNA sequence: TGTGCCAGCAGCTTAAATGGTCTTGGAGGGGGCCTTACTAATTCACCCCTCCACTTT.